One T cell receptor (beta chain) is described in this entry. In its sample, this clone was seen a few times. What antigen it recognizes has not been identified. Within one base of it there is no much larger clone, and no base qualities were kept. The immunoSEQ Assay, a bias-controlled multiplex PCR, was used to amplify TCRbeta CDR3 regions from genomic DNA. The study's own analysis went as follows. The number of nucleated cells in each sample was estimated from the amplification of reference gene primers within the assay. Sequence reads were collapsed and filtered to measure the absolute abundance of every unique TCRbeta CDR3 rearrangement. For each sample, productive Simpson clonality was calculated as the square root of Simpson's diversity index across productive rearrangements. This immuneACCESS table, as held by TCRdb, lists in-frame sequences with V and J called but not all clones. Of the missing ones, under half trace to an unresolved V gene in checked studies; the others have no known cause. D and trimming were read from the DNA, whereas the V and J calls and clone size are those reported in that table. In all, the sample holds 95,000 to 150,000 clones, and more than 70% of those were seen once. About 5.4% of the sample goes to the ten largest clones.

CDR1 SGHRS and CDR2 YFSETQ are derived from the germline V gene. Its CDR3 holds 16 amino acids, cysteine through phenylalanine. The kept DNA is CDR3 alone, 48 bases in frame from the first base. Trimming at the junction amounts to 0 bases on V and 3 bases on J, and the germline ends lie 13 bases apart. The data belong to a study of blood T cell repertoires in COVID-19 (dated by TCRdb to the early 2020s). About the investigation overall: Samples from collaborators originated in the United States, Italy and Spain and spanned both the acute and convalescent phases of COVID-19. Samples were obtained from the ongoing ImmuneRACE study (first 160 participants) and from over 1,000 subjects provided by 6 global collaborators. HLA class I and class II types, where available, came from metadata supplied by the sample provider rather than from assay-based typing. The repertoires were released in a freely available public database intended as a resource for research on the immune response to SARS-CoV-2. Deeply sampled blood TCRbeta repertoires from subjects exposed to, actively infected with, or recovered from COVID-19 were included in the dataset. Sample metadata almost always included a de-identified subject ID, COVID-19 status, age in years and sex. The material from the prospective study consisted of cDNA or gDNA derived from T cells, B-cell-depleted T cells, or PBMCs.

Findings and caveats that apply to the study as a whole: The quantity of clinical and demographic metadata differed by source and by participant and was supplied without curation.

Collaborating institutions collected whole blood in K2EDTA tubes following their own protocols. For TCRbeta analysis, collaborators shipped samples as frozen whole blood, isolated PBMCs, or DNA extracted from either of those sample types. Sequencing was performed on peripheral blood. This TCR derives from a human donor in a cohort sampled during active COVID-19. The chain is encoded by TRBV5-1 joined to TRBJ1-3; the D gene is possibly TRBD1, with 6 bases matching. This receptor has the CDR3 CASSLEAGANGNTIYF. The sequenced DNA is TGCGCCAGCAGCTTGGAGGCGGGGGCGAATGGAAACACCATATATTTT.